The 20 T cell receptor beta chains given below trace back to one sample, sequenced in a study of blood T cell repertoires in COVID-19. Repertoires were generated with immunoSEQ multiplex PCR, while TCRdb's copy carries only in-frame clones and drops some. The repertoire holds around 170,000 clones, 84% seen once, with 14% in the top ten. Specimen: peripheral blood. The receptors derive from a man between 18 and 29 years old with active or convalescent COVID-19.

This clone was recorded only once. The rearrangement links TRBV9 to TRBJ1-1; D is undetermined. CDR1 SGDLS and CDR2 YYNGEE come from the germline V gene. Trimming cost V 7 bases and J 4 bases, with 11 bases left between them. The CDR3 runs to 12 residues. CDR3 loop: CASDSSGTEAFF. CDR3 DNA sequence: TGTGCCAGCGACTCAAGCGGCACTGAAGCTTTCTTT.

The CDR3 DNA is TGTGCCAGCAGTTACTACAGGCACGAGGAGGCTTTCTTT. This translates into CASSYYRHEEAFF. This chain uses TRBV28 with TRBJ1-1, with D maybe TRBD1 (5 bases). CDR1 and CDR2 (germline): MDHEN, SYDVKM. The V gene lost 4 bases and the J gene lost 11 bases, with 17 bases spanning the gap. This CDR3 region has 13 residues.

This chain links TRBV28 with TRBJ2-1, with 12 positions matching TRBD2. The germline V gene has CDR1 MDHEN and CDR2 SYDVKM. V gave up 4 bases and J gave up 1 base; unmatched junction bases: 5. This CDR3 has 17 amino acids. The CDR3 DNA reads as TGTGCCAGCAGTTCTGGGACTAGCGGGCCATCCTACAATGAGCAGTTCTTC. This sequence encodes CASSSGTSGPSYNEQFF.

This chain connects TRBV2 to TRBJ1-4, with D hard to call. CDR3 length equals 14 residues. The germline V gene has CDR1 SNHLY and CDR2 FYNNEI. V was clipped by 5 bases and J by 0 bases, with 7 bases between them. CDR3 sequence reads: CASSLQTTNEKLFF. The CDR3 DNA is TGTGCCAGCAGTTTACAGACAACTAATGAAAAACTGTTTTTT.

This clone was picked up one time. This chain connects TRBV7-9 to TRBJ1-5, with a possible D match to TRBD1 (5 bases). This CDR3 has 14 amino acids. Germline CDR1 reads SEHNR; CDR2 reads FQNEAQ (reference sequence). Trimming removed 5 bases at V and 3 bases at J, with 11 bases between. In DNA, the CDR3 is TGTGCCAGCAGCCCAACAGGTAACAATCAGCCCCAGCATTTT. It is translated as CASSPTGNNQPQHF.

This chain uses TRBV2 with TRBJ2-7, with 7 positions matching TRBD1. J lost 0 bases, V lost 8 bases, and 10 bases had no gene match. This CDR3 has 15 amino acids. Per germline, CDR1 SNHLY and CDR2 FYNNEI. The DNA of the CDR3 is TGTGCCAGCTTACACCAGACAGGGAGCTCCTACGAGCAGTACTTC. It encodes CASLHQTGSSYEQYF.

This chain links TRBV4-1 with TRBJ2-2, with D possibly TRBD2 on 6 matching bases. The CDR3 has 15 residues. The V gene lost 3 bases and the J gene lost 5 bases, with 13 bases spanning the gap. Germline assignment: CDR1 MGHRA and CDR2 YSYEKL. CDR3 bases: TGCGCCAGCAGCCAGATCGGGACTGTGACCGGGGAGCTGTTTTTT. Residues: CASSQIGTVTGELFF.

The chain combines TRBV11-2 with TRBJ1-4; 9 bases are a match to TRBD1. This CDR3 is built from 15 residues. The ends lost 4 bases at V and 5 bases at J; junction bases unmatched: 5. CDR1 is SGHAT and CDR2 is FQNNGV in the germline V gene. The CDR3 DNA reads as TGTGCCAGCAGCTCAAGGACAGGGGTGAATGAAAAACTGTTTTTT. Translated: CASSSRTGVNEKLFF.

This clone was observed once. CDR3 sequence reads: CSASTWTGVFCSYNEQFF. The DNA of the CDR3 is TGCAGTGCTAGTACTTGGACAGGGGTTTTTTGCTCCTACAATGAGCAGTTCTTC. V usage is TRBV20-1 and J usage is TRBJ2-1; 9 nucleotides align to TRBD1. From germline, CDR1 is DFQATT and CDR2 SNEGSKA (reference sequence). The CDR3 totals 18 residues. V trimming: 3 bases; J trimming: 0 bases; junction bases outside the gene matches: 12.

Concerning this clone itself: Sequence at one end of the junction differs from germline and may be a read error. V usage is TRBV7-7 and J usage is TRBJ2-6; the match to TRBD1 covers 8 bases. The germline CDR1 and CDR2 sequences are SSHAT and FNYEAQ (reference sequence). The CDR3 loop spans 17 amino acids. The CDR3: CASSLSTRGLGANVLTF. In DNA, the CDR3 is TGTGCTAGCAGCTTGTCGACCAGGGGGCTCGGGGCCAACGTCCTGACTTTC. Supplemented by reference TRBV7-7 and TRBJ2-6, the full variable domain reads GAGVSQSPRYKVTKRGQDVTLRCDPISSHATLYWYQQALGQGPEFLTYFNYEAQPDKSGLPSDRFSAERPEGSISTLTIQRTEQRDSAMYRCASSLSTRGLGANVLTFGAGSRLTVL.

The V and J genes are TRBV25-1 and TRBJ2-7; 9 bases match TRBD2. The CDR3 extends over 14 amino acids. Germline V gene data show CDR1 as MGHDK and CDR2 as SYGVNS. V lost 4 bases and J lost 0; bases outside the gene matches: 1. In nucleotides, the CDR3 is TGTGCCAGCAGTGGACTAGCGGCCTCCTACGAGCAGTACTTC. Translation: CASSGLAASYEQYF.

This rearrangement joins TRBV18 to TRBJ2-5; tentative D call: TRBD2 (6 bases). V lost 4 bases and J 1 base, leaving 13 bases between the germline ends. In germline, CDR1 is KGHSH, CDR2 LQKENI. The CDR3 extends over 15 amino acids. This CDR3 is CASSRSGLPQETQYF. DNA of the CDR3: TGTGCCAGCTCACGCTCGGGACTGCCCCAAGAGACCCAGTACTTC.

The rearrangement links TRBV18 to TRBJ1-4, with 10 bases matching TRBD1. Unmatched junction bases numbered 8, after V lost 3 bases and J lost 7 bases. This CDR3 is 16 amino acids long. The germline CDR1 and CDR2 sequences are KGHSH and LQKENI. The CDR3 sequence: CASSPDRGLKTEKLFF. The DNA of the CDR3 is TGTGCCAGCTCACCCGACAGGGGGCTTAAGACTGAAAAACTGTTTTTT.

The V and J genes are TRBV5-6 and TRBJ2-7, with 7 bases that match TRBD1. This CDR3 comprises 16 residues. The trim removed 0 bases at V and 2 bases at J, leaving 8 bases unmatched. The V gene's germline CDR1 is SGHDT and CDR2 YYEEEE. The CDR3 DNA reads TGTGCCAGCAGCTTGGCCGCGGCAGGGGGACCCTACGAGCAGTACTTC. Protein product: CASSLAAAGGPYEQYF.

This clone showed up just once. The genes are TRBV2 and TRBJ1-4, with TRBD1 as a possible D gene (6 bases). Germline loops: CDR1 SNHLY, CDR2 FYNNEI. The length of the CDR3 is 13 residues. The ends were cut back, 9 bases at V and 8 bases at J, with 16 bases in the middle. The CDR3 coding sequence is TGTGCCAGTAGAACAGGGAATCCCGAAAAACTGTTTTTT. Its translation: CASRTGNPEKLFF.

The genes are TRBV4-3 and TRBJ1-1; D perhaps matches TRBD1 (6 bases). The CDR3 extends over 17 amino acids. Trimming shortened V by 4 bases and J by 1 base, and 19 bases separated the two germline ends. In germline, CDR1 is LGHNA, CDR2 YSLEER. The CDR3 is CASSLAIGTTANTEAFF. DNA of the CDR3: TGCGCCAGCAGCCTCGCGATCGGGACAACGGCGAACACTGAAGCTTTCTTT.

V and J are TRBV2 and TRBJ2-4, with 8 bases aligning to TRBD1. The CDR3 extends over 13 amino acids. The germline V gene has CDR1 SNHLY and CDR2 FYNNEI. After removal of 9 bases from V and 6 bases from J, the junction contained 7 bases not matched to a gene. The CDR3, as DNA: TGTGCCAGTTCTTCAGGGGGCGGAAACATTCAGTACTTC. Translated, it gives CASSSGGGNIQYF.

The V and J genes are TRBV7-8 and TRBJ2-7; 7 bases are a match to TRBD1. The germline V gene has CDR1 SGHVS and CDR2 FQNEAQ. With V trimmed by 5 bases and J by 1 base, 5 bases remained unmatched. This CDR3 region has 14 residues. DNA for the CDR3: TGTGCCAGCAGCCCGACAGGGAGTTCCTACGAGCAGTACTTC. This encodes CASSPTGSSYEQYF.

This clone was observed once. This chain links TRBV21-1 with TRBJ1-1; the table gives TRBD1 as D, unverified against the DNA. TRBV21-1 is a known pseudogene. The CDR3 is made up of 16 amino acids. CDR3 DNA: TGTGCCAGCAGCAAAAACGGACAGGGGAAGAACACTGAAGCTTTCTTT. Translation: CASSKNGQGKNTEAFF.

The sample holds a few counts of this clone. The V gene is TRBV4-2, the J gene TRBJ1-1, with D tentatively TRBD1 (6 bases). The germline V and J ends were trimmed by 7 bases and 2 bases, with 11 bases remaining between them. The CDR3 runs 13 residues. Germline V gene sequence: CDR1 LGHNA, CDR2 YNFKEQ. CDR3: CASKTQGNTEAFF. As DNA, the CDR3 is TGTGCCAGCAAAACACAGGGAAACACTGAAGCTTTCTTT.